This T cell receptor (beta chain) was identified in a study of blood T cell repertoires in COVID-19 (TCRdb year 2020). Regarding the study in general: Collaborator samples came from the United States, Italy and Spain and covered acute and convalescent phases of COVID-19. Samples were obtained from the ongoing ImmuneRACE study (first 160 participants) and from roughly 1,300 subjects provided by 6 global collaborators. The repertoires were released in a freely available public database meant as a resource for research on the immune response to SARS-CoV-2. Sample metadata almost always included a de-identified subject ID, COVID-19 status, age in years and sex. Subjects who had been exposed to COVID-19, were actively infected with it, or had recovered from it provided the deeply sampled blood TCRbeta repertoires that made up the dataset. The material from the prospective study consisted of cDNA or gDNA derived from T cells, B-cell-depleted T cells, or PBMCs. HLA class I and class II types, where available, came from metadata supplied by the sample provider rather than from assay-based typing. Here is what the overall study found, with its caveats: The quantity of clinical and demographic metadata differed by source and by participant and was supplied without curation.

The immunoSEQ Assay, a bias-controlled multiplex PCR, was used to amplify TCRbeta CDR3 regions from genomic DNA. The authors processed their data as follows. The number of nucleated cells in each sample was estimated from the amplification of reference gene primers within the assay. To quantify the absolute abundance of each unique TCRbeta CDR3 rearrangement, sequence reads were collapsed and filtered. For each sample, productive Simpson clonality was calculated by taking the square root of Simpson's diversity index across productive rearrangements. TCRdb retrieved this table from immuneACCESS and kept in-frame rearrangements only. Not all clones are present; in checked studies, unresolved V genes account for under half, and no reason is known for the remainder. V and J calls plus clone size are reproduced from that table; the DNA served to infer D and trimming. Here the sample has roughly 20,000 clones; roughly nine tenths occur a single time. Of the sample, 25% is held by the ten largest clones.

Via the germline V gene (reference sequence), CDR1 is LNHDA and CDR2 SQIVND. From cysteine to phenylalanine, the CDR3 is 18 amino acids long. The retained sequence is limited to the CDR3, 54 bases, with the frame set at the first base. After removal of 6 bases from V and 0 bases from J, the junction retains 12 bases not matched to a gene. This clone was seen a few times. Its antigen remains unidentified. Base qualities are missing; no much larger clone stands one base away. Collaborating institutions collected whole blood in K2EDTA tubes following their own protocols. For TCRbeta analysis, collaborators shipped samples as frozen whole blood, isolated PBMCs, or DNA extracted from either of those sample types.

Here the chain combines TRBV19 and TRBJ2-7, with TRBD1 identical over 12 junction bases. The clonotype was recovered from a human donor with active COVID-19. The donor label of this sample is uncertain. Specimen: peripheral blood. The sequenced DNA: TGTGCCAGTAGGGCCCACGGGACAGGGGGCTCATCCTCCTACGAGCAGTACTTC. The encoded protein is CASRAHGTGGSSSYEQYF.